These 23 T cell receptor beta chains came from one sample sequenced in a study of blood T cell repertoires in COVID-19. TCRdb keeps only in-frame clones here, not all; method: immunoSEQ multiplex PCR. This table holds about 200,000 clones, over 70% found once. Sequenced sample: peripheral blood. These TCRs come from a man aged 35 to 55 with acute or convalescent COVID-19.

V gene TRBV4-3 combines with J gene TRBJ1-6; D gene ambiguous. The germline V gene encodes CDR1 LGHNA and CDR2 YSLEER. Trimming stripped 3 bases from V and 8 bases from J, with 8 bases between. The CDR3 has 13 residues. The CDR3 loop is CASSHDGDSPLHF. DNA for the CDR3: TGCGCCAGCAGCCACGACGGGGATTCACCCCTCCACTTT.

The count of this clone is one. This sequence joins TRBV6-2 or TRBV6-3 and TRBJ2-7; D remains unclear. Germline V gene sequence: CDR1 MNHEY, CDR2 SVGEGT. The CDR3 totals 14 residues. Trimming removed 4 bases from V and 6 bases from J, with 16 bases in between. Written as DNA, the CDR3 is TGTGCCAGCAGTTCATCCGACGGTCCGGGCGAGCAGTACTTC. Translated, it gives CASSSSDGPGEQYF.

The V call is TRBV11-2, the J call TRBJ2-1; D is undetermined. The CDR3 totals 13 residues. The germline V and J ends were trimmed by 5 bases and 14 bases, with 19 bases remaining between them. CDR1 and CDR2 from the germline V gene are SGHAT and FQNNGV. The CDR3 DNA reads TGTGCCAGCAGCAACCCCAGCGTGAGCGCCGAGTTCTTC. This encodes CASSNPSVSAEFF.

The chain links TRBV11-1 to TRBJ1-1; a weak D match, TRBD1 (5 bases). This CDR3 has 16 residues. Germline values: CDR1 SGHAT, CDR2 FQDESV (reference sequence). Trimming stripped 5 bases from V and 3 bases from J, with 19 bases between. The CDR3 nucleotides read TGTGCCAGCAGCCCAAACTCCGGGGGGATGGACACTGAAGCTTTCTTT. This codes for CASSPNSGGMDTEAFF.

The chain has TRBV4-1 and TRBJ2-4; 7 nucleotides match TRBD1. Germline CDR1 reads MGHRA; CDR2 reads YSYEKL. V lost 4 bases, J lost 0 bases, and 6 bases stayed unmatched. CDR3 size: 16 residues. The CDR3 region has the DNA TGCGCCAGCAGCCTATTGACAGGGCTAGCCAAAAACATTCAGTACTTC. Translation gives CASSLLTGLAKNIQYF.

CDR3 DNA: TGTGCCAGCAGCTTAGAGTCTGGAGTCGGCTACACCTTC. This encodes CASSLESGVGYTF. V is TRBV7-9 and J is TRBJ1-2; D is unclear. The CDR3 length is 13 residues. Looked up from germline, CDR1 is SEHNR and CDR2 is FQNEAQ (reference sequence). The V and J ends lost 1 base and 8 bases respectively, with 11 bases between them.

This chain uses TRBV6-6 with TRBJ2-1; D not certain. The CDR3 runs 14 residues. V shed 0 bases and J shed 9 bases, with 12 bases lying between them. The germline CDR1 and CDR2 sequences are MNHNY and SVGAGI (reference sequence). Here the CDR3 reads CASSYSVELAEQFF. CDR3 DNA: TGTGCCAGCAGTTACTCGGTGGAGCTGGCTGAGCAGTTCTTC.

This clone was counted once. This chain uses TRBV2 with TRBJ2-5, with a weak D call TRBD2 (6 bases). The CDR3 has 15 amino acids. Germline V gives CDR1 SNHLY, CDR2 FYNNEI. Trimming removed 3 bases at V and 2 bases at J, with 13 bases between. CDR3: CASSEWVEGQETQYF. In DNA, the CDR3 is TGTGCCAGCAGTGAGTGGGTGGAGGGGCAAGAGACCCAGTACTTC.

This chain uses TRBV14 with TRBJ1-4; the D is unclear. Germline CDR1 is SGHDN and CDR2 is FVKESK. V gave up 5 bases and J gave up 6 bases, with 10 bases separating them. The CDR3 totals 13 residues. The CDR3 sequence is CASSEREDEKLFF. CDR3 DNA sequence: TGTGCCAGCAGCGAACGGGAAGATGAAAAACTGTTTTTT.

This sequence joins TRBV29-1 and TRBJ2-2; TRBD2 matches at 8 bases. Germline CDR1 SQVTM, CDR2 ANQGSEA. The CDR3 runs to 16 residues. V shed 7 bases and J 7 bases; nucleotides not matched to a gene: 17. The CDR3 DNA is TGCAGCGGTCAGGGGTCGAGCGGGAGTCGGGGCGGGGAGCTGTTTTTT. This gives the protein CSGQGSSGSRGGELFF.

The V gene is TRBV6-1, the J gene TRBJ2-5; D call uncertain. V was trimmed by 0 bases and J by 5 bases, leaving 7 bases between them. Germline V gives CDR1 MNHNS, CDR2 SASEGT. The CDR3 loop spans 13 amino acids. The CDR3 is CASSEAWAETQYF. CDR3 DNA: TGTGCCAGCAGTGAAGCATGGGCGGAGACCCAGTACTTC.

Only one count was recorded for this clone. This sequence joins TRBV7-6 and TRBJ2-7; 7 bases agree with TRBD1. V trimming: 4 bases; J trimming: 5 bases; junction bases outside the gene matches: 11. The length of the CDR3 is 15 residues. CDR1 and CDR2 (germline): SGHVS, FNYEAQ. Written as DNA, the CDR3 is TGTGCCAGCAGCTATGGGGCAGGGGGATTAAACGAGCAGTACTTC. Protein product: CASSYGAGGLNEQYF.

The V and J genes are TRBV5-6 and TRBJ2-1; D possibly corresponds to TRBD1 (6 bases). This CDR3 has 15 residues. V was trimmed by 4 bases and J by 7 bases, leaving 18 bases between them. Looked up from germline, CDR1 is SGHDT and CDR2 is YYEEEE. This CDR3 reads CASSPPGHSLNEQFF. CDR3 sequence (DNA): TGTGCCAGCAGCCCCCCGGGACATTCCTTGAATGAGCAGTTCTTC.

The rearrangement joins TRBV6-6 to TRBJ1-5, with D tentatively TRBD1 (6 bases). Trimming took 0 bases from V and 1 from J, leaving 10 bases between them. The CDR3 length is 16 residues. CDR1 and CDR2 (germline): MNHNY, SVGAGI (reference sequence). CDR3 bases: TGTGCCAGCAGTTACTCGGGAGGGGGAAGCAATCAGCCCCAGCATTTT. Its translation is CASSYSGGGSNQPQHF.

The chain combines TRBV15 with TRBJ1-1, with D possibly matching TRBD1 (5 bases). V lost 5 bases and J 0 bases, leaving 7 bases between the germline ends. This CDR3 spans 13 amino acids. Germline loops: CDR1 LNHNV, CDR2 YYDKDF (reference sequence). CDR3 sequence: CATSPGVNTEAFF. The CDR3 DNA follows: TGTGCCACCAGCCCGGGGGTGAACACTGAAGCTTTCTTT.

This clone was found a few times. Other nucleotide sequences in the sample specify the same CDR3. The V gene is TRBV7-9, the J gene TRBJ1-2, with D perhaps matching TRBD1 (6 bases). CDR1 and CDR2 from the germline V gene are SEHNR and FQNEAQ (reference sequence). The CDR3 consists of 14 residues. V lost 4 bases and J lost 2, with 11 bases in between. This CDR3 reads CASSSSGTNYGYTF. DNA of the CDR3: TGTGCCAGCAGCTCAAGTGGGACAAACTATGGCTACACCTTC.

The count of this clone is one. The chain is built from TRBV5-1 and TRBJ2-1, with 11 bases matching TRBD2. The CDR3 runs to 17 residues. Per the germline V gene, CDR1 is SGHRS and CDR2 is YFSETQ. The junction had 9 bases not matched to a gene; V was cut back by 1 base and J by 6 bases. The DNA for the CDR3 is TGCGCCAGCAGCTTGACCCCCACTAGCGGGAGAAGCAATGAGCAGTTCTTC. Residues: CASSLTPTSGRSNEQFF.

J is TRBJ2-5 and V is TRBV6-5; no clear D. CDR3 length: 13 amino acids. V lost 6 bases to trimming and J lost 5 bases, with 13 bases between them. The germline V gene encodes CDR1 MNHEY and CDR2 SVGAGI. CDR3: CASSLPPWETQYF. The CDR3 DNA reads TGTGCCAGCAGCCTACCCCCTTGGGAGACCCAGTACTTC.

The chain uses TRBV5-4 and TRBJ2-5; D is possibly TRBD2 (6 bases). The germline gives CDR1 SGHNT, CDR2 YYREEE (reference sequence). The CDR3 length is 15 residues. V was trimmed by 3 bases and J by 2 bases, leaving 14 bases between them. CDR3 sequence reads: CASSSPDSGQETQYF. The CDR3, as DNA: TGTGCCAGCAGCTCCCCGGATAGCGGTCAAGAGACCCAGTACTTC. The full variable domain, with the rest looked up from reference TRBV5-4 and TRBJ2-5, is ETGVTQSPTHLIKTRGQQVTLRCSSQSGHNTVSWYQQALGQGPQFIFQYYREEENGRGNFPPRFSGLQFPNYSSELNVNALELDDSALYLCASSSPDSGQETQYFGPGTRLLVL.

The chain combines TRBV27 with TRBJ2-1; TRBD1 matches 10 bases. J was trimmed by 8 bases and V by 3 bases; bases with no gene match: 19. The germline gives CDR1 MNHEY, CDR2 SMNVEV (reference sequence). The CDR3 covers 19 residues. In DNA, the CDR3 is TGTGCCAGCAGTTTGCTGGACTCCAGGCGGGACAGGGGCCAGGATGAGCAGTTCTTC. Protein sequence: CASSLLDSRRDRGQDEQFF.

This chain connects TRBV9 to TRBJ2-5; the D gene is possibly TRBD2 (6 bases). The V gene lost 4 bases and the J gene lost 2 bases, with 15 bases spanning the gap. Germline CDR1 reads SGDLS; CDR2 reads YYNGEE. The CDR3 loop spans 15 amino acids. The CDR3: CASSNGTLIQETQYF. The CDR3 DNA reads TGTGCCAGCAGCAACGGGACTTTGATTCAAGAGACCCAGTACTTC.

The genes are TRBV2 and TRBJ1-2; 7 bases line up with TRBD1. V lost 10 bases and J lost 6; bases outside the gene matches: 14. This CDR3 is built from 14 residues. Germline CDR1 is SNHLY and CDR2 is FYNNEI. The CDR3 DNA follows: TGTGCCACAACGACAGGGTTGCAGTACGATGGCTACACCTTC. It codes for CATTTGLQYDGYTF. Filled out from reference TRBV2 and TRBJ1-2, the complete variable domain reads EPEVTQTPSHQVTQMGQEVILRCVPISNHLYFYWYRQILGQKVEFLVSFYNNEISEKSEIFDDQFSVERPDGSNFTLKIRSTKLEDSAMYFCATTTGLQYDGYTFGSGTRLTVV.

This chain uses TRBV19 with TRBJ2-6, with D perhaps TRBD2 (5 bases). The germline V gene encodes CDR1 LNHDA and CDR2 SQIVND (reference sequence). The CDR3 is 17 amino acids. V shed 5 bases and J shed 4 bases, with 18 bases lying between them. CDR3 sequence (DNA): TGTGCCAGTAGTCCCGTATTGGGAGTCACCGGGGCCAACGTCCTGACTTTC. Its translation: CASSPVLGVTGANVLTF. The whole variable domain, filled in from reference TRBV19 and TRBJ2-6, reads DGGITQSPKYLFRKEGQNVTLSCEQNLNHDAMYWYRQDPGQGLRLIYYSQIVNDFQKGDIAEGYSVSREKKESFPLTVTSAQKNPTAFYLCASSPVLGVTGANVLTFGAGSRLTVL.